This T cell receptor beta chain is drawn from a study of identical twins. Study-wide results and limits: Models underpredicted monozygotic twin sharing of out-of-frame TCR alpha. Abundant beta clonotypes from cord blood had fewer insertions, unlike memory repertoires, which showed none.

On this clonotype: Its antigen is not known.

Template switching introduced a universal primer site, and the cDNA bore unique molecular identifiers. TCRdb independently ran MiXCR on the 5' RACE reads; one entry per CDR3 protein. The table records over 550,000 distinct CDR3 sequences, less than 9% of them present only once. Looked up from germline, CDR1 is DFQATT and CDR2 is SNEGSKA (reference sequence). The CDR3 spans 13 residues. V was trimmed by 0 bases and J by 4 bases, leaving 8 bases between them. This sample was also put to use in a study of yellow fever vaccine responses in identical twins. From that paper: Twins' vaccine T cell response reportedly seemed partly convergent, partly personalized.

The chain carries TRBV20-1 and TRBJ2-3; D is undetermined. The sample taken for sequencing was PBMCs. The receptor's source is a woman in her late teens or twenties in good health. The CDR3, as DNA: TGCAGTGCTAGAGATAATGTGGCAGATACGCAGTATTTT. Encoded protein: CSARDNVADTQYF.